This T cell receptor beta chain was recorded in a study of blood T cell repertoires in COVID-19 (dated by TCRdb to about 2020). Regarding the research as a whole: Collaborator samples came from the United States, Italy and Spain and covered acute and convalescent phases of COVID-19. The prospective study material was composed of cDNA or gDNA derived from T cells, B-cell-depleted T cells, or PBMCs. The dataset comprised deeply sampled blood TCRbeta repertoires from subjects exposed to, actively infected with, or recovered from COVID-19. The repertoires were released in a freely available public database meant as a resource for research on the immune response to SARS-CoV-2. Samples were obtained from the ongoing ImmuneRACE study (first 160 participants) and from 1,254 subjects provided by 6 global collaborators. Sample metadata almost always included a de-identified subject ID, COVID-19 status, age in years and sex. Where available, HLA class I and class II types were taken from metadata supplied by the sample provider and were not determined by assay-based typing. What the research found in general, with its limitations: The amount of clinical and demographic metadata varied by source and participant and was provided uncurated.

As for this clone: There is no known antigen for this receptor. No much larger clonotype is one base removed from it; base qualities were not supplied.

The collaborating institutions used their own protocols to collect whole blood in K2EDTA tubes. For TCRbeta analysis, collaborator samples were shipped as frozen whole blood, as isolated PBMCs, or as DNA extracted from either sample type. Sequences SEHNR (CDR1) and FQNEAQ (CDR2) are obtained from the germline V gene (reference sequence). There are 14 amino acids in the CDR3, from cysteine to phenylalanine inclusive. Of the read, only the CDR3 DNA is kept; its 42 bases are in frame from base 1. At the junction V is shortened by 10 bases and J by 2 bases; bases outside the gene matches: 9. The immunoSEQ Assay, a bias-controlled multiplex PCR, was used to amplify TCRbeta CDR3 regions from genomic DNA. The authors processed their data as follows. Within the assay, amplification of reference gene primers was used to estimate how many nucleated cells each sample contained. Sequence reads were collapsed and filtered to measure the absolute abundance of every unique TCRbeta CDR3 rearrangement. For each sample, productive Simpson clonality was calculated as the square root of Simpson's diversity index across productive rearrangements. TCRdb provides this immuneACCESS table in a form limited to in-frame rearrangements. Some clones are lacking; in checked studies, under half of them reflect an unresolved V gene, and why the rest are absent is not known. The V and J calls and clone size come from that table; D and trimming were worked out from the DNA. Within this sample are approximately 110,000 clones, with roughly 71% of them counted one time only. The biggest ten clones account for approximately 6.2% of the sample.

Recombination connected TRBV7-9 to TRBJ2-3; TRBD2 aligns with 7 central bases. This TCR derives from an older man with acute or convalescent COVID-19. The source material was peripheral blood. The CDR3 amino acid sequence is: CATGMERDTDTQYF. Read as DNA, the sequence is TGTGCCACCGGAATGGAGCGGGACACAGATACGCAGTATTTT.